The 18 T cell receptor beta chains below were found in one sample sequenced in a study of blood T cell repertoires in COVID-19. Generated by immunoSEQ multiplex PCR, the TCRdb table keeps only in-frame clones and is missing some. The sample yields 250,000 to 300,000 clones, about 86% seen once. Sequenced sample: PBMCs or T cells enriched from blood (not recorded which). These receptors were taken from a man aged 30 to 39 with acute COVID-19.

J is TRBJ1-6 and V is TRBV6-5; D gene unclear. The CDR3 is made up of 12 amino acids. Trimming took 1 base from V and 7 from J, leaving 2 bases between them. Germline CDR1 and CDR2: MNHEY and SVGAGI. As DNA, the CDR3 is TGTGCCAGCAGTTACTTAAATTCACCCCTCCACTTT. Protein: CASSYLNSPLHF.

The V call is TRBV3-1 (or the pseudogene TRBV3-2), the J call TRBJ1-1; 7 bases are a match to TRBD1. CDR1 and CDR2 from the germline V gene are LGHDT and YNNKEL (reference sequence). The CDR3 consists of 15 residues. Trimming cost V 6 bases and J 3 bases; bases outside gene matches: 10. CDR3 nucleotide sequence: TGTGCCAGCAGGGACAGGCGGGAAAGGGACACTGAAGCTTTCTTT. Protein: CASRDRRERDTEAFF.

V and J are TRBV29-1 and TRBJ2-1; D is ambiguous. V lost 3 bases to trimming and J lost 6 bases, with 21 bases between them. There are 16 residues in the CDR3. CDR1 is SQVTM and CDR2 is ANQGSEA in the germline V gene. The CDR3 protein is CSVEVVVRYTPNEQFF. CDR3 sequence (DNA): TGCAGCGTTGAGGTCGTCGTGAGGTATACGCCCAATGAGCAGTTCTTC.

The chain links TRBV7-8 to TRBJ2-1; 7 nucleotides line up with TRBD1. The trim removed 2 bases at V and 9 bases at J, leaving 10 bases unmatched. Germline-derived CDR1 and CDR2 are SGHVS and FQNEAQ. The CDR3 totals 15 residues. In DNA form, the CDR3 reads TGTGCCAGCAGCTTAATTGAGGGGACAGCCATTGAGCAGTTCTTC. It codes for CASSLIEGTAIEQFF.

This chain connects TRBV2 to TRBJ2-2; 12 nucleotides match TRBD2. J gave up 3 bases and V 5 bases, and 10 bases lay outside the gene matches. The CDR3 has 18 amino acids. The germline V gene has CDR1 SNHLY and CDR2 FYNNEI. The CDR3: CASSNPSGRVTDTGELFF. The CDR3 DNA sequence: TGTGCCAGCAGTAATCCTAGCGGGAGGGTCACGGACACCGGGGAGCTGTTTTTT.

This chain links TRBV19 with TRBJ1-5; possibly TRBD1 for D (5 bases). The CDR3 length is 15 residues. V lost 4 bases and J lost 5, with 15 bases in between. Germline values: CDR1 LNHDA, CDR2 SQIVND (reference sequence). CDR3 bases: TGTGCCAGTAGTACGGACCTCGCGGGGCATCAGCCCCAGCATTTT. Protein product: CASSTDLAGHQPQHF.

The chain joins TRBV11-2 to TRBJ2-2; 8 nucleotides agree with TRBD2. The length of the CDR3 is 16 residues. Germline V gene sequence: CDR1 SGHAT, CDR2 FQNNGV. The V segment lost 1 base and the J segment 4 bases; nucleotides outside the gene matches: 5. For the CDR3, the DNA is TGTGCCAGCAGCTTAGTTGCGACTAGCGTCACCGGGGAGCTGTTTTTT. Protein product: CASSLVATSVTGELFF.

The gene calls are TRBV5-8 and TRBJ1-1, with 11 bases lining up with TRBD1. Germline-derived CDR1 and CDR2 are SGHTS and YDEGEE. V dropped 6 bases and J dropped 0; count of bases not matched to a gene: 10. The CDR3 is made up of 17 amino acids. CDR3 sequence: CASTFGTGGPMNTEAFF. Here the CDR3 DNA reads TGTGCCAGCACCTTCGGGACAGGGGGACCGATGAACACTGAAGCTTTCTTT.

The chain uses TRBV5-6 and TRBJ2-5; the D gene is possibly TRBD1 (6 bases). The V and J ends lost 1 base and 4 bases respectively, with 8 bases between them. CDR1 is SGHDT, CDR2 YYEEEE, per germline. The CDR3 is 13 residues long. The CDR3 DNA is TGTGCCAGCAGCTTGATCAGGGGAGAGACCCAGTACTTC. The encoded protein is CASSLIRGETQYF.

The V gene is TRBV3-1 (or the pseudogene TRBV3-2), the J gene TRBJ1-6; D is uncertain. The ends were cut back, 4 bases at V and 6 bases at J, with 16 bases in the middle. Per the germline V gene, CDR1 is LGHDT and CDR2 is YNNKEL (reference sequence). The CDR3 spans 16 residues. CDR3 DNA: TGTGCCAGCAGCCTCGGACGGACTACAATTAATTCACCCCTCCACTTT. It translates to CASSLGRTTINSPLHF.

The chain uses TRBV6-1 and TRBJ2-7, with D unclear. The V end lost 1 base, the J end lost 0 bases, and 7 bases lay between the germline ends. Per the germline V gene, CDR1 is MNHNS and CDR2 is SASEGT. The length of the CDR3 is 14 residues. As DNA, the CDR3 is TGTGCCAGCAGTGAAGTTCGGAGCTCCTACGAGCAGTACGTC. Translating it yields CASSEVRSSYEQYV.

The CDR3 DNA reads TGTGCCAGCAGCTTGGGACTGGGGACTAGCGGGAGAACCGGGGAGCTGTTTTTT. It specifies CASSLGLGTSGRTGELFF. The chain recombines TRBV5-4 with TRBJ2-2, with 14 bases lining up with TRBD2. The germline gives CDR1 SGHNT, CDR2 YYREEE (reference sequence). This CDR3 is 18 amino acids long. V lost 0 bases, J lost 5 bases, and 6 bases stayed unmatched. The full variable domain, completed using reference TRBV5-4 and TRBJ2-2, is ETGVTQSPTHLIKTRGQQVTLRCSSQSGHNTVSWYQQALGQGPQFIFQYYREEENGRGNFPPRFSGLQFPNYSSELNVNALELDDSALYLCASSLGLGTSGRTGELFFGEGSRLTVL.

The V gene is TRBV27, the J gene TRBJ1-5; 7 bases agree with TRBD1. Germline V gene data show CDR1 as MNHEY and CDR2 as SMNVEV (reference sequence). The V and J ends lost 1 base and 4 bases, in that order; junction bases with no gene match: 4. This CDR3 contains 15 residues. As DNA, the CDR3 is TGTGCCAGCAGTTTATTAGGGGGCGGGAATCAGCCCCAGCATTTT. Protein sequence: CASSLLGGGNQPQHF.

The count of this clone is one. CDR3: CAARDIIGEQFF. In DNA, the CDR3 is TGTGCCGCGAGGGACATCATCGGTGAGCAGTTCTTC. The chain has TRBV27 and TRBJ2-1, with D possibly TRBD1 on 6 matching bases. Trimming shortened V by 11 bases and J by 9 bases, and 17 bases separated the two germline ends. In germline, CDR1 is MNHEY, CDR2 SMNVEV (reference sequence). The CDR3 is made up of 12 amino acids.

The chain carries TRBV6-5 and TRBJ2-7; TRBD2 matches 11 bases. This CDR3 has 11 amino acids. Per the germline V gene, CDR1 is MNHEY and CDR2 is SVGAGI. CDR3 loop: CELAGGDQQYV. Written as DNA, the CDR3 is TGTGAATTAGCGGGAGGGGATCAGCAGTACGTC.

This rearrangement joins TRBV6-5 to TRBJ1-1; D is perhaps TRBD1 (5 bases). This CDR3 is built from 13 residues. Per the germline V gene, CDR1 is MNHEY and CDR2 is SVGAGI. V lost 7 bases to trimming and J lost 4 bases, with 13 bases between them. This chain's CDR3 is CASTVDRSTEAFF. CDR3 coding DNA: TGTGCCAGCACCGTAGACAGATCCACTGAAGCTTTCTTT.

V usage is TRBV3-1 (or the pseudogene TRBV3-2) and J usage is TRBJ2-5, with 7 bases aligning to TRBD2. The CDR3 covers 17 residues. Germline CDR1 and CDR2: LGHDT and YNNKEL (reference sequence). With V trimmed by 3 bases and J by 5 bases, 15 bases remained unmatched. CDR3 loop: CASSHGGGLVDAETQYF. In nucleotides, the CDR3 is TGTGCCAGCAGCCATGGCGGGGGTCTCGTGGATGCGGAGACCCAGTACTTC.

The J gene is TRBJ1-4, the V gene TRBV7-9, with TRBD1 matching 11 bases. This CDR3 has 15 residues. The J segment lost 7 bases and the V segment lost 6 bases, leaving 7 bases of the junction unmatched. The germline gives CDR1 SEHNR, CDR2 FQNEAQ (reference sequence). The CDR3 protein is CASRSAGTGGEKLFF. CDR3 in DNA: TGTGCCAGCAGGTCCGCCGGGACAGGGGGTGAAAAACTGTTTTTT.